Listed here are 18 T cell receptor beta chains from one sample, sequenced in a study of blood T cell repertoires in COVID-19. Measured with immunoSEQ multiplex PCR; TCRdb has only the in-frame clones, and not every one. The table records around 190,000 clones, 70% to 90% of them present only once. What was sequenced was peripheral blood. Receptor source: a man in his fifties with COVID-19, enrolled during active disease.

This chain connects TRBV4-1 to TRBJ2-7; TRBD2 might be the D (5 bases). This CDR3 region has 14 residues. Per the germline V gene, CDR1 is MGHRA and CDR2 is YSYEKL. V gave up 0 bases and J gave up 6 bases, with 12 bases separating them. CDR3 DNA sequence: TGCGCCAGCAGCCAAGATCTCCTAGCCACCGAGCAGTACTTC. Translation gives CASSQDLLATEQYF.

J is TRBJ1-4 and V is TRBV2; no clear D. Looked up from germline, CDR1 is SNHLY and CDR2 is FYNNEI. The CDR3 runs 17 residues. The V and J ends lost 6 bases and 4 bases respectively, with 21 bases between them. In DNA form, the CDR3 reads TGTGCCAGCAGAACCCCGGGCCTAGGGAGGGATAATGAAAAACTGTTTTTT. Its protein is CASRTPGLGRDNEKLFF. Drawing the rest from reference TRBV2 and TRBJ1-4, the complete variable domain is EPEVTQTPSHQVTQMGQEVILRCVPISNHLYFYWYRQILGQKVEFLVSFYNNEISEKSEIFDDQFSVERPDGSNFTLKIRSTKLEDSAMYFCASRTPGLGRDNEKLFFGSGTQLSVL.

The CDR3 DNA follows: TGTGCCAGCAGGGCCCTCCTAGCGGAAAAGCCCGGGGAGCTGTTTTTT. Protein product: CASRALLAEKPGELFF. V usage is TRBV2 and J usage is TRBJ2-2; 7 nucleotides match TRBD2. This CDR3 has 16 residues. From germline, CDR1 is SNHLY and CDR2 FYNNEI. The J segment lost 6 bases and the V segment lost 6 bases, leaving 13 bases of the junction unmatched.

The CDR3 coding sequence is TGCGCCAGCAGCTTGGAGACAGGGCCCGCCACCTTC. Protein sequence: CASSLETGPATF. The gene calls are TRBV5-1 and TRBJ1-2; 7 bases match TRBD1. Germline V gives CDR1 SGHRS, CDR2 YFSETQ. The ends lost 0 bases at V and 13 bases at J; junction bases unmatched: 6. This CDR3 spans 12 amino acids.

This clone has only a few counts. CDR3: CASSPPAGKKLFF. CDR3 nucleotides: TGTGCCAGCAGCCCCCCCGCCGGGAAAAAACTGTTTTTT. The gene calls are TRBV6-5 and TRBJ1-4; unclear D gene. Germline V gene lookup returns CDR1 MNHEY and CDR2 SVGAGI. The V end lost 6 bases, the J end lost 9 bases, and 14 bases lay between the germline ends. The CDR3 length is 13 residues.

This clone has more than one count but fewer than ten. CDR3 DNA sequence: TGTGCCACCGGCGGTGGCACCGGGGAGCTGTTTTTT. This sequence encodes CATGGGTGELFF. The chain joins TRBV10-3 to TRBJ2-2; D gene uncertain. Germline V lookup: CDR1 ENHRY, CDR2 SYGVKD. Deletions cut 10 bases from V and 4 bases from J, with 10 bases between. The CDR3 covers 12 residues.

The chain employs TRBV6-5 and TRBJ2-5; maybe TRBD2 (6 bases). V lost 8 bases to trimming and J lost 5 bases, with 15 bases between them. The CDR3 runs to 13 residues. Per germline, CDR1 MNHEY and CDR2 SVGAGI. The CDR3: CASVRAGRETQYF. The CDR3 region has the DNA TGTGCCAGCGTCCGGGCTGGGAGGGAGACCCAGTACTTC.

The rearrangement uses TRBV4-1 and TRBJ2-7, with 7 bases lining up with TRBD2. Trimming at V came to 3 bases and at J to 7 bases, leaving 9 bases not matched to a gene. In germline, CDR1 is MGHRA, CDR2 YSYEKL. The CDR3 runs to 14 residues. CDR3: CASSQVVGGEEQYF. CDR3 DNA: TGCGCCAGCAGCCAGGTCGTGGGAGGGGAGGAGCAGTACTTC.

The V gene is TRBV5-1, the J gene TRBJ2-7, with TRBD2 identical over 13 bases. The CDR3 length is 18 residues. V lost 5 bases and J lost 1; bases outside the gene matches: 12. The germline V gene has CDR1 SGHRS and CDR2 YFSETQ. The CDR3: CASRAGTSGVGGSYEQYF. The CDR3 bases are TGCGCCAGCAGGGCCGGGACTAGCGGGGTGGGTGGTTCCTACGAGCAGTACTTC.

The chain uses TRBV30 and TRBJ2-6; maybe TRBD2 (6 bases). Germline V gene lookup returns CDR1 GTSNPN and CDR2 SVGIG (reference sequence). The CDR3 loop spans 14 amino acids. V was shortened by 5 bases and J by 0 bases, with 8 bases between the two germline ends. This CDR3 is CAWRGGSGANVLTF. As DNA, the CDR3 is TGTGCCTGGCGGGGAGGCTCTGGGGCCAACGTCCTGACTTTC. Combining the CDR3 with reference TRBV30 and TRBJ2-6 gives the whole variable domain SQTIHQWPATLVQPVGSPLSLECTVEGTSNPNLYWYRQAAGRGLQLLFYSVGIGQISSEVPQNLSASRPQDRQFILSSKKLLLSDSGFYLCAWRGGSGANVLTFGAGSRLTVL.

This clone was counted only a few times. This chain uses TRBV5-1 with TRBJ2-7; D uncertain. Looked up from germline, CDR1 is SGHRS and CDR2 is YFSETQ. Between the trimmed V and J ends, which lost 4 bases and 3 bases, there was a span of 5 bases. The CDR3 has 11 residues. CDR3 nucleotides: TGCGCCAGCAGCGAGAACTACGAGCAGTACTTC. This translates into CASSENYEQYF.

The V and J genes are TRBV25-1 and TRBJ1-4, with D possibly TRBD1 on 5 matching bases. Trimming removed 3 bases from V and 10 bases from J, with 15 bases in between. Germline CDR1 reads MGHDK; CDR2 reads SYGVNS. The CDR3 runs 14 residues. The CDR3 is CASSEQSGGGKLFF. The CDR3 DNA reads TGTGCCAGCAGTGAGCAGTCCGGGGGAGGAAAACTGTTTTTT.

The gene calls are TRBV4-2 and TRBJ1-2, with D tentatively TRBD1 (5 bases). Trimming took 1 base from V and 0 from J, leaving 12 bases between them. The germline V gene has CDR1 LGHNA and CDR2 YNFKEQ. The CDR3 runs 16 residues. The CDR3 is CASSQALGGANYGYTF. Here the CDR3 DNA reads TGTGCCAGCAGCCAAGCCCTGGGGGGAGCTAACTATGGCTACACCTTC.

This sequence joins TRBV5-8 and TRBJ2-7; TRBD1 matches 10 bases. The CDR3 runs to 16 residues. The germline V gene encodes CDR1 SGHTS and CDR2 YDEGEE. With 7 bases clipped from V and 3 bases from J, the junction kept 13 bases outside the gene matches. CDR3 bases: TGTGCCAGCCCTCCGGGACAGGGGATGCGGGACTACGAGCAGTACTTC. Encoded protein: CASPPGQGMRDYEQYF.

CDR3 sequence: CASSLETGGSTSPLHF. CDR3 coding DNA: TGTGCCAGCAGCCTAGAGACAGGGGGCTCGACTTCACCCCTCCACTTT. This chain joins TRBV3-1 (or the pseudogene TRBV3-2) and TRBJ1-6, with 10 bases aligning to TRBD1. Germline V CDR1 and CDR2: LGHDT, YNNKEL (reference sequence). V trimming: 4 bases; J trimming: 9 bases; junction bases outside the gene matches: 9. This CDR3 comprises 16 residues.

The J gene is TRBJ2-7, the V gene TRBV9; 8 nucleotides line up with TRBD2. The CDR3 loop spans 13 amino acids. Germline loops: CDR1 SGDLS, CDR2 YYNGEE. After removal of 5 bases from V and 6 bases from J, the junction contained 7 bases not matched to a gene. CDR3 loop: CASRGREGSEQYF. As DNA, the CDR3 is TGTGCCAGCAGAGGACGGGAGGGGTCCGAGCAGTACTTC.

This clone was observed once. The chain recombines TRBV5-8 with TRBJ2-4, with D possibly matching TRBD2 (5 bases). In germline, CDR1 is SGHTS, CDR2 YDEGEE. The CDR3 covers 15 residues. V lost 8 bases, J lost 3 bases, and 18 bases lay in between. The CDR3 loop reads CARKAREYGKNIQYF. The CDR3 nucleotides read TGTGCCAGAAAAGCGAGGGAGTATGGCAAAAACATTCAGTACTTC.

The chain is built from TRBV9 and TRBJ2-5, with 10 bases identical to TRBD2. Germline V gives CDR1 SGDLS, CDR2 YYNGEE. The CDR3 loop spans 15 amino acids. Trimming at V came to 4 bases and at J to 5 bases, leaving 8 bases not matched to a gene. The CDR3 sequence: CASSPRLAGEETQYF. DNA of the CDR3: TGTGCCAGCAGCCCTCGGCTAGCGGGGGAGGAGACCCAGTACTTC.